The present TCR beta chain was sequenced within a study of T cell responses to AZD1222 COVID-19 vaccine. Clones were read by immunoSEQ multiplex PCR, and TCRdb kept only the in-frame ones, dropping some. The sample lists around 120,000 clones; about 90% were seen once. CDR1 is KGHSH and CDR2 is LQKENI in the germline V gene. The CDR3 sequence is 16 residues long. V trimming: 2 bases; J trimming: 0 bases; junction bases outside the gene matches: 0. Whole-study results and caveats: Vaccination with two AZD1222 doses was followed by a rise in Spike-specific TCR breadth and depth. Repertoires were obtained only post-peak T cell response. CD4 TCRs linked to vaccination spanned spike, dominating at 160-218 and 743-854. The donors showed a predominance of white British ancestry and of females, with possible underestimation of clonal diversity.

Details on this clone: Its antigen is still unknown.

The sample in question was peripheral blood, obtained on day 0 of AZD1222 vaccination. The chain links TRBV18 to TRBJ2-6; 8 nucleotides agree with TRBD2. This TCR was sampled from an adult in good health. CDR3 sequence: CASSPSGSSGANVLTF. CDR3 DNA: TGTGCCAGCTCACCAAGCGGGAGCTCTGGGGCCAACGTCCTGACTTTC.